What follows describes a single T cell receptor (beta chain). Its antigen target is currently unknown. It has no much larger one-base neighbor in the sample; base qualities were not kept. During the collection period, no infections or other immune events were recorded for the healthy donors. Time-dependent variance in a beta-binomial model of T-cell clone differential abundance was calibrated using healthy-donor blood repertoires as a training cohort. The training cohort comprised approximately 10 healthy donors, 3 female and 7 male. On average the donors were around 39 years old, and their ages spanned about 29 to 65 years. Obtained from a commercial supplier, whole blood was collected from each healthy donor at three time points set about two weeks apart. Genomic DNA was extracted from unsorted whole blood for immunosequencing. This record comes from a study of identifying expanded T cells in peripheral blood (dated by TCRdb to between 2017 and 2020). With respect to the entire study: Separate aliquots of the same genomic DNA pool were sequenced to produce technical replicates, and four replicates were compared in pairs.

Results the study describes overall, beyond this receptor: About 1.3 differentially abundant clones were flagged by the binomial model between technical replicates, whereas about 15 and 18 were flagged over around two weeks and four weeks, respectively. For all healthy donors, the variance in clone template counts between two-week samples rose significantly as total template count increased. Across all healthy-donor time intervals, the beta-binomial model significantly cut both the number of clones called differentially abundant and the false-positive rate. It was expected by the authors that biological variance in healthy repertoires might increase further over much longer intervals, such as months to years.

TCRbeta CDR3 regions were profiled by bias-controlled multiplex PCR amplification of genomic DNA with the immunoSEQ Assay. The authors' analysis ran thus. To quantify the absolute abundance of each unique TCRbeta CDR3 region, the sequences were collapsed and filtered. Differential abundance was tested with two models: a binomial (Fisher-equivalent) model and a beta-binomial model that adds time-dependent variance fitted from healthy donors. Clones with fewer than 5 combined templates were removed, and differential abundance was called for clones with a Benjamini-Hochberg FDR below 0.01. Beta-binomial variance was modeled as a function of total template count across the two samples using the form v = (b*log(k)+a)^2. TCRdb provides this immuneACCESS table in a form limited to in-frame rearrangements. Some clones are lacking; in checked studies, under half of them reflect an unresolved V gene, and why the rest are absent is not known. V and J calls and clone size come straight from that table; D and trimming were deduced from the DNA. Recorded for this sample are about 98,000 clones; about 91% of them occurred a single time. The top ten clonotypes cover 13% to 15% of the sample.

Material for sequencing was blood. The sequence came from a person aged 18 to 75 in good health.

The nucleotide sequence reads TGTGCCAGCAGTTACTCGAATCGAGCCTTCACAGATACGCAGTATTTT. It is translated as CASSYSNRAFTDTQYF. The chain joins TRBV6-5 to TRBJ2-3; too little of a D gene remains to name it. Per the germline V gene, MNHEY is the CDR1 and SVGAGI is the CDR2. Measured from the cysteine to the phenylalanine, the CDR3 is 16 residues long. Just CDR3 DNA is preserved here, 48 bases in frame from base 1. V is cut by 0 bases and J by 2 bases, and the space between the germline ends is 12 bases.